The entry that follows covers one TCR beta chain sequence. This entry comes from a study of blood T cell repertoires in COVID-19. The wider study: Acute-phase and convalescent COVID-19 samples originated in the United States, Italy and Spain. T cells, B-cell-depleted T cells, or PBMCs provided the cDNA or gDNA that served as material.

Measured with immunoSEQ multiplex PCR; TCRdb has only the in-frame clones, and not every one. Of about 150,000 clones listed, about 85% are singletons. The CDR3 runs to 15 residues. V was pared by 3 bases and J by 1 base, with 16 bases between. CDR1 is DFQATT and CDR2 is SNEGSKA in the germline V gene (reference sequence). This sequence joins TRBV20-1 and TRBJ2-7; D may be TRBD1 (6 bases). The sequenced sample consisted of peripheral blood. The origin of this receptor is an elderly man with COVID-19, enrolled during active disease. The CDR3 DNA reads as TGCAGTGCTAGTTACCGGGACCAGGGGTCCTACGAGCAGTACTTC. Its protein product is CSASYRDQGSYEQYF.